Listed here are 17 T cell receptor beta chains from one sample, sequenced in a study of regulatory T cells in long-lasting Graves disease. Researchers made TCR beta libraries by using iRepertoire HTBI primers and running Arm-PCR on CDR3 regions. TCRdb independently ran MiXCR on the multiplex PCR reads; one entry per CDR3 protein. This sample has fewer than 400,000 distinct CDR3 sequences; less than 25% occur once, and the top ten carry roughly 20%. Time point meaning: persistent/refractory GD, antithyroid drugs over 5 years with positive TRAb. PBMC-extracted RNA yielded the TCR library. The source material was peripheral blood mononuclear cells (PBMCs), sampled when the disease was refractory, from a patient treated with antithyroid drugs. The receptors stem from a female donor with Graves disease.

This clonotype has a count of ten or more. The chain recombines TRBV6-1 with TRBJ2-7; D unresolved. This CDR3 is built from 13 residues. V lost 7 bases and J lost 1, with 11 bases in between. Germline CDR1 is MNHNS and CDR2 is SASEGT. The CDR3 loop reads CASTTHNSYEQYF. As DNA, the CDR3 is TGTGCCAGCACTACTCACAATTCCTACGAGCAGTACTTC.

The rearrangement uses TRBV9 and TRBJ2-7; D gene ambiguous. Germline CDR1 reads SGDLS; CDR2 reads YYNGEE. The CDR3 consists of 15 residues. Trimming took 3 bases from V and 2 from J, leaving 15 bases between them. CDR3 DNA: TGTGCCAGCAGCGCCGGAACAGAGTTCCCCTACGAGCAGTACTTC. As protein: CASSAGTEFPYEQYF.

The chain is built from TRBV4-1 and TRBJ2-7, with D possibly being TRBD1 (6 bases). V was pared by 1 base and J by 0 bases, with 10 bases between. The CDR3 is 15 amino acids. Germline lookup yields CDR1 MGHRA and CDR2 YSYEKL. The CDR3 region has the DNA TGCGCCAGCAGCCAAGTTGGGACAAGCTCCTACGAGCAGTACTTC. Its protein is CASSQVGTSSYEQYF.

This clonotype was seen more than once but under ten times. The chain combines TRBV18 with TRBJ1-1; D call uncertain. With 3 bases removed from V and 5 bases from J, the gap between germline ends came to 10 bases. Germline lookup yields CDR1 KGHSH and CDR2 LQKENI. The CDR3 is 13 residues long. The CDR3 nucleotides read TGTGCCAGCTCACCGAACAGCGAAACTGAAGCTTTCTTT. Its translation is CASSPNSETEAFF.

Only a few counts were recorded for this clonotype. A much larger clone sits a single nucleotide away, making a read error possible. The chain recombines TRBV11-2 with TRBJ2-2; TRBD2 matches 7 bases. CDR1 is SGHAT, CDR2 FQNNGV, per germline. The CDR3 totals 15 residues. The CDR3: CAGSLLTGGSGELFF. The DNA for the CDR3 is TGTGCCGGCAGCTTACTGACCGGGGGGTCCGGGGAGCTGTTTTTT.

There are many counts of this clonotype. The genes are TRBV7-2 and TRBJ2-7, with TRBD2 matching 11 bases. The V and J ends lost 5 bases and 8 bases, in that order; junction bases with no gene match: 8. Germline assignment: CDR1 SGHTA and CDR2 FQGNSA. The CDR3 is 14 residues long. The CDR3 loop reads CASSDPGLAAKQYF. For the CDR3, the DNA is TGTGCCAGCAGCGATCCGGGACTAGCGGCCAAGCAGTACTTC.

At least ten counts were recorded for this clonotype. The J gene is TRBJ2-7, the V gene TRBV11-2, with no clear D. Germline V gene data show CDR1 as SGHAT and CDR2 as FQNNGV. The CDR3 runs 13 residues. The V gene lost 1 base and the J gene lost 2 bases, with 6 bases spanning the gap. As DNA, the CDR3 is TGTGCCAGCAGCTTAGGGGTGGCCTACGAGCAGTACTTC. As protein: CASSLGVAYEQYF.

On this clonotype: This may be a read error: a much more frequent sequence differs by one nucleotide. The CDR3 DNA follows: TGTGCCAGCAGCGCCGGGACTTTAGAGACCCGGTACTTC. It translates to CASSAGTLETRYF. This chain connects TRBV7-8 to TRBJ2-5, with a tentative D call TRBD2 (6 bases). The CDR3 covers 13 residues. The germline V gene encodes CDR1 SGHVS and CDR2 FQNEAQ.

The J gene is TRBJ2-5, the V gene TRBV6-2 or TRBV6-3; D unresolved. Trimming took 5 bases from V and 1 from J, leaving 11 bases between them. Germline V CDR1 and CDR2: MNHEY, SVGEGT. CDR3 length: 14 amino acids. CDR3 residues: CASSPIVSQETQYF. In DNA form, the CDR3 reads TGTGCCAGCAGTCCTATAGTAAGCCAAGAGACCCAGTACTTC.

V usage is TRBV18 and J usage is TRBJ1-1; a weak D match, TRBD1 (5 bases). CDR3 length: 16 amino acids. Deletions cut 2 bases from V and 0 bases from J, with 13 bases between. Per the germline V gene, CDR1 is KGHSH and CDR2 is LQKENI. In DNA, the CDR3 is TGTGCCAGCTCACCAGTTGGGCAGGGCCTGAACACTGAAGCTTTCTTT. Its translation: CASSPVGQGLNTEAFF.

This clonotype was recorded many times. V and J are TRBV6-1 and TRBJ2-7, with a possible D match to TRBD2 (6 bases). Germline V lookup: CDR1 MNHNS, CDR2 SASEGT. The CDR3 is 12 amino acids. Trimming shortened V by 10 bases and J by 0 bases, and 10 bases separated the two germline ends. The CDR3 loop is CATEDYSYEQYF. The CDR3 bases are TGTGCCACGGAGGACTACTCCTACGAGCAGTACTTC.

The gene calls are TRBV28 and TRBJ1-1; TRBD1 agrees at 7 bases. The CDR3 covers 14 residues. The trim removed 7 bases at V and 4 bases at J, leaving 9 bases unmatched. Per the germline V gene, CDR1 is MDHEN and CDR2 is SYDVKM. CDR3 residues: CASTEGGRGTEAFF. CDR3 nucleotide sequence: TGTGCCAGCACCGAAGGGGGCCGGGGCACTGAAGCTTTCTTT.

This clonotype was recorded many times. The chain recombines TRBV7-2 with TRBJ2-7; D is undetermined. CDR1 is SGHTA and CDR2 is FQGNSA in the germline V gene. The V and J ends lost 5 bases and 3 bases respectively, with 17 bases between them. This CDR3 has 15 residues. DNA for the CDR3: TGTGCCAGCAGCCCGGGCCCCCCCCGCGGCTACGAGCAGTACTTC. Protein: CASSPGPPRGYEQYF.

Remarks on this clonotype: Given a much more abundant clone one base away, this may be a read error. The rearrangement uses TRBV27 and TRBJ2-5; 7 nucleotides line up with TRBD2. The V gene's germline CDR1 is MNHEY and CDR2 SMNVEV (reference sequence). The CDR3 contains 13 residues. The CDR3 loop reads CAGSPRLAETQYF. In nucleotides, the CDR3 is TGTGCCGGCAGTCCGAGACTAGCCGAGACCCAGTACTTC.

This clonotype occurred a few times. The chain links TRBV7-2 to TRBJ2-7; 8 nucleotides line up with TRBD2. In germline, CDR1 is SGHTA, CDR2 FQGNSA. This CDR3 spans 14 amino acids. V dropped 10 bases and J dropped 3; count of bases not matched to a gene: 11. The CDR3 here is CATGGGRKLYEQYF. The CDR3 DNA sequence: TGTGCCACCGGGGGCGGGAGGAAACTCTACGAGCAGTACTTC.

The chain is built from TRBV6-1 and TRBJ2-7, with 12 bases that match TRBD2. Trimming took 7 bases from V and 5 from J; bases not matched to a gene: 6. The CDR3 is made up of 14 amino acids. Germline assignment: CDR1 MNHNS and CDR2 SASEGT. CDR3 residues: CASKRTSGTHEQYF. The CDR3, as DNA: TGTGCCAGCAAAAGGACTAGCGGGACTCACGAGCAGTACTTC.

DNA for the CDR3: TGTGCCAGCAGGGCTGGATGGGCCGAGCAGTACTTC. This sequence encodes CASRAGWAEQYF. The V and J genes are TRBV28 and TRBJ2-7; D is ambiguous. Looked up from germline, CDR1 is MDHEN and CDR2 is SYDVKM. The CDR3 covers 12 residues. V was cut by 6 bases and J by 6 bases, with 12 bases left in between.